This entry concerns a single TCR beta chain. Original handling: Reference gene primer amplification yielded estimated nucleated cell counts. Generated by immunoSEQ multiplex PCR, the TCRdb table keeps only in-frame clones and is missing some. D and trimming come from the DNA, and the V and J calls and clone size come from that table. Among about 260,000 clones listed, 80% to 90% were seen once. The data derive from a study of blood T cell repertoires in COVID-19. Study as a whole: The United States, Italy and Spain were the sources of the acute and convalescent COVID-19 samples.

With 4 bases removed from V and 0 bases from J, the gap between germline ends came to 9 bases. Germline loops: CDR1 LNHNV, CDR2 YYDKDF (reference sequence). CDR3 length: 15 residues. The sequenced sample was peripheral blood. The receptor's source is a woman aged 35 to 49 who had recovered from COVID-19. This rearrangement joins TRBV15 to TRBJ2-2, with D possibly matching TRBD2 (7 bases). CDR3 region: CATSTGGANTGELFF. The DNA for the CDR3 is TGTGCCACCAGCACGGGGGGCGCGAACACCGGGGAGCTGTTTTTT.